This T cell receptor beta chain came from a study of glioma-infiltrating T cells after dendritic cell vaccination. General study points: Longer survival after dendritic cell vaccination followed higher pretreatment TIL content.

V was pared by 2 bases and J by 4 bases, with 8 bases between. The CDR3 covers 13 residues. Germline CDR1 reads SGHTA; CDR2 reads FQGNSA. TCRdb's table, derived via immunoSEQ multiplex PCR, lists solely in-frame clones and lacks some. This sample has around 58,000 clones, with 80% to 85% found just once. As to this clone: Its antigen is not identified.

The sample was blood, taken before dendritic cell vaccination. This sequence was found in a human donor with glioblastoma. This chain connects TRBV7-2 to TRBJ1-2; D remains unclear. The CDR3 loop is CASSLSAGYGYTF. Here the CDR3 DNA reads TGTGCCAGCAGCTTATCAGCGGGCTATGGCTACACCTTC.